The 24 T cell receptor beta chains presented below share a single source sample, sequenced in a study of blood T cells in healthy people across ages. It was with a sample-barcoded 5' primer and a J-beta primer mix that a second PCR of roughly 7 to 12 cycles was run. TCRdb re-called the 5' RACE reads with MiXCR, one entry per CDR3 protein. The data show around 1.7 million distinct CDR3 sequences, under 30% seen once. The sequenced sample was blood. These receptors were obtained from a woman aged 25 to 39 in good health.

Many counts were recorded for this clonotype. V and J are TRBV20-1 and TRBJ1-2; 8 positions match TRBD1. Germline lookup yields CDR1 DFQATT and CDR2 SNEGSKA (reference sequence). The CDR3 length is 16 residues. After removal of 6 bases from V and 1 base from J, the junction contained 13 bases not matched to a gene. The CDR3 here is CSAERGRGRINYGYTF. DNA for the CDR3: TGCAGTGCCGAACGGGGCAGGGGGCGAATTAACTATGGCTACACCTTC.

There are a few counts of this clonotype. The chain recombines TRBV12-3 or TRBV12-4 with TRBJ2-1; the match to TRBD2 covers 10 bases. J was trimmed by 8 bases and V by 5 bases; bases with no gene match: 15. This CDR3 has 17 amino acids. DNA of the CDR3: TGTGCCAGCAGTGTTCCCTTGGAGCGGGGGGGCAGGGATGAGCAGTTCTTC. It specifies CASSVPLERGGRDEQFF.

The V gene is TRBV20-1, the J gene TRBJ2-3, with a possible D match to TRBD1 (5 bases). The germline gives CDR1 DFQATT, CDR2 SNEGSKA (reference sequence). V dropped 3 bases and J dropped 5 bases, with 15 bases sitting between them. CDR3 length equals 14 residues. In DNA form, the CDR3 reads TGCAGTGCTAGCCCACCGGTCCAGGGAGATACGCAGTATTTT. Translation: CSASPPVQGDTQYF.

V is TRBV5-1 and J is TRBJ1-2, with D maybe TRBD1 (6 bases). This CDR3 is built from 14 residues. Germline V gene lookup returns CDR1 SGHRS and CDR2 YFSETQ. V was shortened by 4 bases and J by 6 bases, with 16 bases between the two germline ends. The CDR3 protein is CASSLGTNQDGYTF. The CDR3 DNA is TGCGCCAGCAGCCTAGGGACAAATCAGGATGGCTACACCTTC.

This chain links TRBV27 with TRBJ1-1; 10 bases match TRBD1. Germline loops: CDR1 MNHEY, CDR2 SMNVEV (reference sequence). The ends lost 8 bases at V and 2 bases at J; junction bases unmatched: 8. The CDR3 runs to 15 residues. The CDR3 nucleotides are TGTGCCAGCTCAGACAGGGGGCATGGAAACACTGAAGCTTTCTTT. It is translated as CASSDRGHGNTEAFF.

In its sample, this clonotype was seen a few times. The chain joins TRBV27 to TRBJ1-5; D is uncertain. The CDR3 length is 14 residues. CDR1 and CDR2 from the germline V gene are MNHEY and SMNVEV (reference sequence). The V end lost 6 bases, the J end lost 2 bases, and 11 bases lay between the germline ends. CDR3 DNA sequence: TGTGCCAGCAGGCCGACCCCGGGCAATCAGCCCCAGCATTTT. It codes for CASRPTPGNQPQHF.

This clonotype has just a few counts. This chain uses TRBV2 with TRBJ1-2; 8 bases line up with TRBD1. The ends lost 4 bases at V and 4 bases at J; junction bases unmatched: 5. CDR3 length: 14 residues. Germline lookup yields CDR1 SNHLY and CDR2 FYNNEI. The CDR3 spells CASSGQGLAYGYTF. CDR3 in DNA: TGTGCCAGCAGTGGACAGGGGCTTGCCTATGGCTACACCTTC.

CDR3 in amino acids: CASSAPGTLIYGYTF. DNA of the CDR3: TGTGCCAGCAGCGCACCAGGGACACTAATTTATGGCTACACCTTC. The chain employs TRBV28 and TRBJ1-2; D possibly corresponds to TRBD1 (6 bases). CDR1 and CDR2 from the germline V gene are MDHEN and SYDVKM. CDR3 length: 15 amino acids. V was shortened by 6 bases and J by 5 bases, with 19 bases between the two germline ends.

Only a few counts were recorded for this clonotype. The chain links TRBV20-1 to TRBJ2-1; D is uncertain. Germline V lookup: CDR1 DFQATT, CDR2 SNEGSKA (reference sequence). The length of the CDR3 is 11 residues. V was pared by 1 base and J by 8 bases, with 6 bases between. CDR3 loop: CSARGSHEQFF. The CDR3 nucleotides are TGCAGTGCTAGAGGATCCCATGAGCAGTTCTTC.

This clonotype turned up a few times. The V gene is TRBV6-1, the J gene TRBJ1-4; D perhaps matches TRBD1 (5 bases). Germline assignment: CDR1 MNHNS and CDR2 SASEGT. V dropped 8 bases and J dropped 8 bases, with 12 bases sitting between them. CDR3 length: 12 residues. The CDR3 sequence is CASRGADEKLFF. As DNA, the CDR3 is TGTGCCAGCCGGGGCGCGGACGAAAAACTGTTTTTT.

In this sample, this clonotype turned up many times. The chain joins TRBV20-1 to TRBJ1-6, with unresolved D. The CDR3 length is 14 residues. V was pared by 3 bases and J by 10 bases, with 16 bases between. The germline CDR1 and CDR2 sequences are DFQATT and SNEGSKA (reference sequence). The chain's CDR3 is CSASTGHSGSPLHF. The CDR3 DNA follows: TGCAGTGCTAGCACGGGCCACTCGGGGTCACCCCTCCACTTT.

This clonotype was seen more than once but under ten times. The chain is built from TRBV11-2 and TRBJ2-5, with 9 bases matching TRBD2. The trim removed 0 bases at V and 3 bases at J, leaving 2 bases unmatched. Germline assignment: CDR1 SGHAT and CDR2 FQNNGV. The CDR3 sequence is 15 residues long. The CDR3 here is CASSLDGGGEETQYF. CDR3 bases: TGTGCCAGCAGCTTAGATGGCGGGGGGGAAGAGACCCAGTACTTC.

This clonotype has just a few counts. This chain links TRBV5-1 with TRBJ2-6; no clear D. The germline V gene encodes CDR1 SGHRS and CDR2 YFSETQ. V gave up 5 bases and J gave up 3 bases, with 12 bases separating them. The CDR3 runs to 15 residues. CDR3 bases: TGCGCCAGCAGTCCCCCCTGGGGTGGGGCCAACGTCCTGACTTTC. This translates into CASSPPWGGANVLTF.

This clonotype showed up just a few times. The chain employs TRBV5-6 and TRBJ2-3, with TRBD1 matching over 8 bases. V shed 0 bases, J shed 3 bases, and the junction held 15 bases outside the gene matches. CDR1 is SGHDT and CDR2 is YYEEEE in the germline V gene. The CDR3 length is 19 residues. CDR3 sequence (DNA): TGTGCCAGCAGCTTGGCTAGATTTTCCGGGACAGGCGTTACAGATACGCAGTATTTT. It yields the protein CASSLARFSGTGVTDTQYF.

The sample holds a few counts of this clonotype. V is TRBV7-2 and J is TRBJ2-1; D may be TRBD1 or TRBD2 (6 bases each). The CDR3 has 15 residues. V was shortened by 6 bases and J by 11 bases, with 23 bases between the two germline ends. Germline assignment: CDR1 SGHTA and CDR2 FQGNSA. CDR3 nucleotides: TGTGCCAGCAGAGCTCCAGGACCCCCCGGGGGCCAGCAGTTCTTC. Protein: CASRAPGPPGGQQFF.

The sample holds a few counts of this clonotype. The rearrangement uses TRBV7-2 and TRBJ1-6; D gene ambiguous. The V and J ends lost 3 bases and 9 bases respectively, with 9 bases between them. Germline V CDR1 and CDR2: SGHTA, FQGNSA. The CDR3 is 13 residues long. The CDR3 DNA sequence: TGTGCCAGCAGCTTTCGGACTTCTTCACCCCTCCACTTT. It yields the protein CASSFRTSSPLHF.

The J gene is TRBJ2-1, the V gene TRBV12-3 or TRBV12-4; D unresolved. Trimming removed 3 bases from V and 2 bases from J, with 11 bases in between. This CDR3 is 15 amino acids long. The chain's CDR3 is CASSLYQTTYNEQFF. CDR3 in DNA: TGTGCCAGCAGTTTGTACCAGACCACCTACAATGAGCAGTTCTTC.

This clonotype came up many times. CDR3 sequence: CSVAINYGYTF. The CDR3 DNA sequence: TGCAGCGTTGCTATAAACTATGGCTACACCTTC. The V gene is TRBV29-1, the J gene TRBJ1-2; D not certain. The germline gives CDR1 SQVTM, CDR2 ANQGSEA. The germline V and J ends were trimmed by 4 bases and 2 bases, with 5 bases remaining between them. The CDR3 runs 11 residues.

The chain carries TRBV30 and TRBJ2-7, with TRBD2 as a possible D gene (6 bases). V was cut by 4 bases and J by 7 bases, with 11 bases left in between. This CDR3 has 11 residues. Germline CDR1 is GTSNPN and CDR2 is SVGIG (reference sequence). In DNA form, the CDR3 reads TGTGCCTGGACCCAACGGGAGGAGCAGTACTTC. Residues: CAWTQREEQYF.

This chain connects TRBV12-3 or TRBV12-4 to TRBJ1-3, with D maybe TRBD1 (5 bases). This CDR3 comprises 15 residues. Between the trimmed V and J ends, which lost 6 bases and 0 bases, there was a span of 12 bases. For the CDR3, the DNA is TGTGCCAGCAGCCCGGGACCCAGCTCTGGAAACACCATATATTTT. Translation: CASSPGPSSGNTIYF.

V gene TRBV7-2 combines with J gene TRBJ2-5; 8 nucleotides match TRBD2. After removal of 5 bases from V and 5 bases from J, the junction contained 13 bases not matched to a gene. CDR3 length equals 16 residues. CDR1 and CDR2 from the germline V gene are SGHTA and FQGNSA. Here the CDR3 DNA reads TGTGCCAGCAGCCAAGACTTGTTAGCGGGAAGGGAGACCCAGTACTTC. It translates to CASSQDLLAGRETQYF.

The CDR3 protein is CASSPRGSQAEQYF. CDR3 DNA: TGTGCCAGCAGCCCCAGGGGCTCACAGGCCGAGCAGTACTTC. V and J are TRBV12-3 or TRBV12-4 and TRBJ2-5, with D perhaps matching TRBD1 (6 bases). The closer fit of TRBJ2-7 to the DNA end suggests the J call may be wrong. CDR3 size: 14 residues.

This clonotype was detected ten times or more. The chain joins TRBV7-9 to TRBJ2-7; D is possibly TRBD1 (6 bases). The CDR3 is 15 amino acids. V lost 5 bases and J 0 bases, leaving 14 bases between the germline ends. From germline, CDR1 is SEHNR and CDR2 FQNEAQ (reference sequence). CDR3 DNA: TGTGCCAGCAGCAGACCATCGGACAGCTCCTACGAGCAGTACTTC. Translated, it gives CASSRPSDSSYEQYF. The entire variable domain, with the rest obtained from reference TRBV7-9 and TRBJ2-7, is as follows: DTGVSQNPRHKITKRGQNVTFRCDPISEHNRLYWYRQTLGQGPEFLTYFQNEAQLEKSRLLSDRFSAERPKGSFSTLEIQRTEQGDSAMYLCASSRPSDSSYEQYFGPGTRLTVT.

This clonotype was detected only a few times. The CDR3 sequence is CASSLLLAGLAGGNEQFF. The CDR3 DNA reads as TGTGCCAGCAGCTTACTACTAGCTGGACTAGCGGGCGGCAATGAGCAGTTCTTC. The chain links TRBV7-2 to TRBJ2-1, with TRBD2 identical over 11 bases. Germline lookup yields CDR1 SGHTA and CDR2 FQGNSA. The trim removed 2 bases at V and 6 bases at J, leaving 12 bases unmatched. CDR3 length equals 18 residues.